Listed here are 20 T cell receptor beta chains from one sample, sequenced in a study of T cells in women clearing cervical HPV infection. Assay: immunoSEQ multiplex PCR; the TCRdb copy retains only in-frame clones and omits some. The sample has 34,000 or so clones. The source material was blood buffy coat. These receptors all come from a woman between 18 and 75 years old with a cervical HPV16 infection that either progressed to CIN3+ or cleared (not recorded which).

Concerning this clone itself: The read halts 3 residues ahead of the CDR3 end, with the missing end drawn from the germline J gene. The chain couples TRBV12-3 or TRBV12-4 to TRBJ2-1; 10 positions agree with TRBD2. Trimming cost V 6 bases and J 4 bases; bases outside gene matches: 6. This CDR3 is built from 15 residues. The part of the CDR3 DNA that was read is TGTGCCAGCAGACCTAGCGGGGGTGATTACAATGAG. Translation: CASRPSGGDYNE. In full, the CDR3 is CASRPSGGDYNEQFF.

Comment on this clone: The missing CDR3 end, 3 residues past where the read stops, is filled in from the germline J gene. The chain recombines TRBV30 with TRBJ1-4, with TRBD1 matching over 9 bases. This CDR3 is built from 15 residues. Germline loops: CDR1 GTSNPN, CDR2 SVGIG (reference sequence). The sequenced CDR3 bases are TGTGCCCGGCGCCCCCGGACAGGGGATAATTCACCA. Its protein is CARRPRTGDNSP. The CDR3 in full is CARRPRTGDNSPLFF.

About this clone: Read coverage stops 3 residues before the CDR3 terminus; the germline J gene supplies the remainder. V and J are TRBV29-1 and TRBJ2-7; D not certain. In germline, CDR1 is SQVTM, CDR2 ANQGSEA. The CDR3 is 12 amino acids. Trimming shortened V by 5 bases and J by 3 bases, and 11 bases separated the two germline ends. CDR3 sequence reads: CSVCDTVYEQYF. CDR3 bases read: TGCAGCGTTTGCGACACCGTCTACGAG.

With regard to this clone: The sequence runs out 3 residues before the end of the CDR3; the remainder is reconstructed from the germline J gene. The genes are TRBV12-3 or TRBV12-4 and TRBJ1-2; 7 bases are shared with TRBD1. This CDR3 region has 12 residues. Unmatched junction bases numbered 4, after V lost 6 bases and J lost 6 bases. The CDR3 loop is CASSPTGHGYTF. The covered CDR3 bases are TGTGCCAGCAGCCCGACAGGGCATGGC.

About this clone itself: The read gets to within 3 residues of the CDR3 end, and the germline J gene fills in the rest. J is TRBJ2-5 and V is TRBV19, with 9 bases identical to TRBD1. V was pared by 3 bases and J by 5 bases, with 7 bases of the junction left unmatched. The CDR3 contains 15 residues. Germline V gene lookup returns CDR1 LNHDA and CDR2 SQIVND (reference sequence). The CDR3 loop reads CASSIWGQGRETQYF. The sequenced CDR3 bases are TGTGCCAGTAGTATTTGGGGACAGGGCCGGGAGACC.

The covered CDR3 bases are TGTGCCAGTAGTATGGCTAGCGGGGGGGCCAATGAG. Amino acids: CASSMASGGANE. The full CDR3 protein is CASSMASGGANEQFF. This chain joins TRBV19 and TRBJ2-1, with 12 bases aligning to TRBD2. Coverage ceases 3 residues before the CDR3 finishes, and the germline J gene fills in the end. The ends lost 3 bases at V and 6 bases at J; junction bases unmatched: 3. The CDR3 sequence is 15 residues long. Germline V gene sequence: CDR1 LNHDA, CDR2 SQIVND (reference sequence). The whole variable domain, filled in from reference TRBV19 and TRBJ2-1, reads DGGITQSPKYLFRKEGQNVTLSCEQNLNHDAMYWYRQDPGQGLRLIYYSQIVNDFQKGDIAEGYSVSREKKESFPLTVTSAQKNPTAFYLCASSMASGGANEQFFGPGTRLTVL.

For this clone: The read gets to within 3 residues of the CDR3 end, and the germline J gene fills in the rest. The V and J genes are TRBV20-1 and TRBJ2-1, with 9 nucleotides matching TRBD1. This CDR3 has 17 amino acids. The germline gives CDR1 DFQATT, CDR2 SNEGSKA (reference sequence). V gave up 1 base and J gave up 7 bases; unmatched junction bases: 14. Incomplete CDR3 DNA: TGCAGTGCTAGAGGAATAGGGGACAGGGCTCTTCTTAATGAG. This gives the protein CSARGIGDRALLNE. The entire CDR3 protein is CSARGIGDRALLNEQFF.

About this clone itself: The CDR3 extends 3 residues past the end of the read, so its final part is completed from the germline J gene. The chain combines TRBV7-7 with TRBJ1-4; 7 bases match TRBD1. Germline CDR1 is SSHAT and CDR2 is FNYEAQ (reference sequence). CDR3 length: 13 amino acids. V was clipped by 6 bases and J by 5 bases; unmatched bases: 3. The CDR3 sequence: CASSRDRNEKLFF. The sequenced part of the CDR3 DNA is TGTGCCAGCAGTAGGGACAGAAATGAAAAA.

Concerning this clone: The read terminates 3 residues ahead of where the CDR3 ends, so the germline J gene completes it. The chain uses TRBV30 and TRBJ1-2; D uncertain. CDR3 length: 16 residues. The germline gives CDR1 GTSNPN, CDR2 SVGIG (reference sequence). The part of the CDR3 DNA that was read is TGTGCCTGGAGCAGACTAGCGGGGAGCTCCTACAATGAC. Encoded protein: CAWSRLAGSSYND. The entire CDR3 is CAWSRLAGSSYNDYTF.

As regards this clone: The CDR3 goes on 3 residues after the read ends, and that part is filled in from the germline J gene. The chain combines TRBV19 with TRBJ2-2; D ambiguous. Germline CDR1 is LNHDA and CDR2 is SQIVND (reference sequence). CDR3 length equals 15 residues. The CDR3 bases that were read are TGTGCCAGTAGCGCGGAAAACGCCTATAATTCACCG. Translation gives CASSAENAYNSP. The CDR3 reads in full as CASSAENAYNSPLFF.

Regarding this clone: The read terminates 3 residues before the CDR3 end, so the remaining end is supplied by the germline J gene. This chain links TRBV19 with TRBJ1-5; no reliable D call. Per germline, CDR1 LNHDA and CDR2 SQIVND (reference sequence). This CDR3 is built from 13 residues. This chain's CDR3 is CASSPQTGFPQHF. The sequenced part of the CDR3 DNA is TGTGCCAGTAGTCCACAGACCGGTTTTCCC.

Regarding this clone: The read comes to an end 3 residues before the CDR3 does, leaving the germline J gene to fill in the end. V is TRBV7-9 and J is TRBJ2-3, with D possibly TRBD1 on 6 matching bases. Germline V gene data show CDR1 as SEHNR and CDR2 as FQNEAQ (reference sequence). Trimming cost V 5 bases and J 1 base, with 10 bases left between them. The CDR3 has 14 amino acids. The CDR3 loop is CASSPRTGTDTQYF. The part of the CDR3 DNA that was read is TGTGCCAGCAGCCCGAGGACAGGCACAGATACG.

About this clone: The read ends 3 residues shy of where the CDR3 ends; the end is completed using the germline J gene. The gene calls are TRBV14 and TRBJ1-2; no firm D call. V dropped 0 bases and J dropped 6 bases, with 8 bases sitting between them. The germline CDR1 and CDR2 sequences are SGHDN and FVKESK. The CDR3 runs to 13 residues. CDR3 DNA, as far as it was read: TGTGCCAGCAGCCAAGATTCGACTGATGGC. Translated, it gives CASSQDSTDG. The entire CDR3 protein is CASSQDSTDGYTF.

A note on this clone: The sequenced fragment ends 3 residues before the CDR3 boundary, so the rest is inferred from the germline J gene. The V call is TRBV2, the J call TRBJ2-3, with TRBD2 identical over 9 bases. The germline V gene has CDR1 SNHLY and CDR2 FYNNEI. The CDR3 is made up of 15 amino acids. The CDR3 reads CASSAASGIQETQYF. The covered CDR3 bases are TGTGCCAGCAGTGCCGCTAGCGGGATCCAAGAGACG.

As for this clone: The CDR3 end is not reached by the read, which stops 3 residues before it; the germline J gene fills it in. The V gene is TRBV6-2 or TRBV6-3, the J gene TRBJ2-5; D call uncertain. The CDR3 consists of 12 residues. Trimming took off 7 bases at V and 1 base at J, with 7 bases between the two ends. Germline assignment: CDR1 MNHEY and CDR2 SVGEGT. The chain's CDR3 is CASKLPQETQYF. The DNA read from the CDR3 is TGTGCCAGCAAACTGCCCCAAGAGACC.

As concerns this clone: The sequenced fragment ends 3 residues before the CDR3 boundary, so the rest is inferred from the germline J gene. Other nucleotide sequences from this sample produce the same CDR3. V and J are TRBV12-3 or TRBV12-4 and TRBJ1-3, with 8 bases that match TRBD1. Trimming removed 6 bases from V and 4 bases from J; junction bases left unmatched: 8. This CDR3 spans 15 amino acids. The sequenced CDR3 bases are TGTGCCAGCAGCCCAGGGGGCTTGGGAGGAAACACC. This gives the protein CASSPGGLGGNT. The whole CDR3 sequence is CASSPGGLGGNTIYF.

In the case of this clone: The read stops 3 residues short of the end of the CDR3; the missing end is completed from the germline J gene. This chain joins TRBV18 and TRBJ1-5; 9 bases match TRBD1. CDR3 length: 17 amino acids. Germline loops: CDR1 KGHSH, CDR2 LQKENI. V gave up 2 bases and J gave up 0 bases; unmatched junction bases: 5. The CDR3 spells CASSPAGTGISNQPQHF. The part of the CDR3 DNA that was read is TGTGCCAGCTCACCAGCCGGGACAGGGATTAGCAATCAGCCC.

With regard to this clone: Coverage ceases 3 residues before the CDR3 finishes, and the germline J gene fills in the end. The rearrangement links TRBV2 to TRBJ1-4, with D perhaps TRBD1 (6 bases). The V end was cut by 1 base, the J end by 8 bases, with 11 bases between. CDR1 and CDR2 (germline): SNHLY, FYNNEI. The CDR3 contains 14 residues. The DNA read from the CDR3 is TGTGCCAGCAGTGAAGGGACAGTAGGGGAAAAA. Amino acids: CASSEGTVGEK. The full CDR3 is CASSEGTVGEKLFF.

Comment on this clone: The CDR3 is cut off 3 residues early in the read; its end comes from the germline J gene. The chain joins TRBV11-2 to TRBJ1-2, with 7 bases identical to TRBD1. This CDR3 has 14 residues. V dropped 2 bases and J dropped 5; count of bases not matched to a gene: 5. CDR1 and CDR2 from the germline V gene are SGHAT and FQNNGV. The CDR3 DNA, read in part, is TGTGCCAGCAGCTTACAGGCAGGGGGGTATGGC. Protein sequence: CASSLQAGGYG. The full CDR3 protein reads CASSLQAGGYGYTF.

CDR3 region: CSALSRYGNTIYF. The sequenced part of the CDR3 DNA is TGCAGTGCTCTCTCGAGGTACGGGAACACC. The chain uses TRBV20-1 and TRBJ1-3; D not resolved. The CDR3 end lies 3 residues beyond the end of the read and is filled in from the germline J gene. This CDR3 has 13 residues. The germline gives CDR1 DFQATT, CDR2 SNEGSKA (reference sequence). The V gene lost 5 bases and the J gene lost 7 bases, with 15 bases spanning the gap.